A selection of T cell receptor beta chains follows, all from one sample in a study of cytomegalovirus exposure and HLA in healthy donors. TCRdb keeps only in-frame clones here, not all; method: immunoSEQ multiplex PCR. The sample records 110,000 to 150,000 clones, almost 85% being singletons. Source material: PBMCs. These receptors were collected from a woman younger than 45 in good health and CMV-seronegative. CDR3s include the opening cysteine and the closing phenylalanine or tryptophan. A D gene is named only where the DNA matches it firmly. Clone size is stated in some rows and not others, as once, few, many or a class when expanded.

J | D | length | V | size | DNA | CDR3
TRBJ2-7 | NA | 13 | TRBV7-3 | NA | TGTGCCAGCAGCCCGCCCGGTAGCTACGAGCAGTACTTC | CASSPPGSYEQYF
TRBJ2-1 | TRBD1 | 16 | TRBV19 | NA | TGTGCCAGTAGTATAGCCTGGGACAGGTGGGGCAATGAGCAGTTCTTC | CASSIAWDRWGNEQFF
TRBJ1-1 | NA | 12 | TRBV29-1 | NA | TGCAGCGTTGAAGAGGGCACAGCCGAAGCTTTCTTT | CSVEEGTAEAFF
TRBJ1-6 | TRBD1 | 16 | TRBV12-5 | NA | TGTGCTAGTGGTTTGGTAACGGGACAGGGCCCTTCACCCCTCCACTTT | CASGLVTGQGPSPLHF
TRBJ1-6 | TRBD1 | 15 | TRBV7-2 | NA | TGTGCCAGCAGCTCCAGAGGGACAGGGAATTCACCCCTCCACTTT | CASSSRGTGNSPLHF
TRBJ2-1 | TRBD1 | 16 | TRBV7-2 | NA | TGTGCCAGCAGCTTAAGGGCAGGGGGCTCCTACAATGAGCAGTTCTTC | CASSLRAGGSYNEQFF
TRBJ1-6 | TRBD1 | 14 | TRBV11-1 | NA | TGTGCCAGCAGCAAAGAACAGGGGTATTCACCCCTCCACTTT | CASSKEQGYSPLHF
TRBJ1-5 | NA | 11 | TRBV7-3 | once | TGTGCCAGCAGCCCCTTAGAGCCCCAGCATTTT | CASSPLEPQHF
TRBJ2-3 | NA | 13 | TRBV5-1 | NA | TGCGCCAGCAGTAGGGGTGGCACAGATACGCAGTATTTT | CASSRGGTDTQYF
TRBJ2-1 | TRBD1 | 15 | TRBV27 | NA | TGTGCCAGCAGTAGGGGACAGGGGGGTCACAATGAGCAGTTCTTC | CASSRGQGGHNEQFF
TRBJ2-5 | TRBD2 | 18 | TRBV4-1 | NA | TGCGCCAGCAGCCAAGAGGGTTTGGCGGGGGGCCGGTTGGAGACCCAGTACTTC | CASSQEGLAGGRLETQYF
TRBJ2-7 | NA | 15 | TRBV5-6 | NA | TGTGCCAGCAGCTGGAGTAGCGGCAGGGTATGGGAGCAGTACTTC | CASSWSSGRVWEQYF
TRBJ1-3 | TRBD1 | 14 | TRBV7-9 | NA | TGTGCCAGCAGCCAAACAGGGGACGGAAACACCATATATTTT | CASSQTGDGNTIYF
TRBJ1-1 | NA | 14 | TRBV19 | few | TGTGCCAGTAGTATAGCTTGGCAGTACCTCGAAGCTTTCTTT | CASSIAWQYLEAFF
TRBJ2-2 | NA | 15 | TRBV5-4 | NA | TGTGCCAGCAGCTTGACTAGCTGGAACACCGGGGAGCTGTTTTTT | CASSLTSWNTGELFF
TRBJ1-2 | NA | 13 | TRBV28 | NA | TGTGCCAGCAGTTTTGTCCGTCGGGTCGGCTACACCTTC | CASSFVRRVGYTF
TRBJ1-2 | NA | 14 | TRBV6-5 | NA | TGTGCCAGCAGAAACCCGGGAACTTCGCGGGGCTACACCTTC | CASRNPGTSRGYTF
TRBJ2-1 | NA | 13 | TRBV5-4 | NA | TGTGCCAGCAGCCGGGACATCGACTATGAGCAGTTCTTC | CASSRDIDYEQFF
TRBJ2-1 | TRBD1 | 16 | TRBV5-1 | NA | TGCGCCAGCAGCCGTTCTCCGGGACAGGGATACAATGAGCAGTTCTTC | CASSRSPGQGYNEQFF
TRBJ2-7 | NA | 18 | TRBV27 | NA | TGTGCCAGCAGTTTTTGGCCCCCTTCGATCGCGCCCGAGGACGAGCAGTACTTC | CASSFWPPSIAPEDEQYF
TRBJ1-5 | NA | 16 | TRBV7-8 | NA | TGTGCCAGCAGCTTAGAAATTTACGGGGATAATCAGCCCCAGCATTTT | CASSLEIYGDNQPQHF
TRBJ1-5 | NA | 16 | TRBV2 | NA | TGTGCCAGCCGACAGGAGCGAAGGGTTAGCAATCAGCCCCAGCATTTT | CASRQERRVSNQPQHF
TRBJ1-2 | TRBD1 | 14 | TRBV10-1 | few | TGCGCCAGCAGTGATAAGGGGGCCCCACTTGGCTACACCTTC | CASSDKGAPLGYTF
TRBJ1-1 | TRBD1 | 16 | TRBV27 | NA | TGTGCCAGCAGGCCCCAGGACAGGGGTAGGTACACTGAAGCTTTCTTT | CASRPQDRGRYTEAFF
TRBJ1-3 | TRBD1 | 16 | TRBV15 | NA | TGTGCCACCAGCTGGGGACAGAAGAGCTCTGGAAACACCATATATTTT | CATSWGQKSSGNTIYF
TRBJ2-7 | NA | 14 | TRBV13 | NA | TGTGCCAGCAGGAGTACAGAGAAGACGTACGAGCAGTACTTC | CASRSTEKTYEQYF
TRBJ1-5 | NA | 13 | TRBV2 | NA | TGTGCCAGCAGTGAACAGGGTGGTCAGCCCCGGCATTTT | CASSEQGGQPRHF
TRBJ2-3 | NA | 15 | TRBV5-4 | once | TGTGCCAGCGGTGACAGGACATCTAGCACAGATACGCAGTATTTT | CASGDRTSSTDTQYF
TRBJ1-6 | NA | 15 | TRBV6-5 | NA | TGTGCCAGCACAAGCAGCGGGGAGGGAAATTCACCCCTCCACTTT | CASTSSGEGNSPLHF
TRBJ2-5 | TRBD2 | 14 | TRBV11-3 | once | TGTGCCAGCAGCGCCGGACTAGAAGAAGAGACCCAGTACTTC | CASSAGLEEETQYF
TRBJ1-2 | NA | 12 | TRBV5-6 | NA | TGTGCCAGCAGCTCAGGGTCCTATGGCTACACCTTC | CASSSGSYGYTF
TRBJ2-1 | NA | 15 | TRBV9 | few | TGTGCCAGCAGCGTAGTGGGACAAACCTACAATGAGCAGTTCTTC | CASSVVGQTYNEQFF
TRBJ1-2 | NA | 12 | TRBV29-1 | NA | TGCAGCGTTGCGGGGAGTAACTATGGCTACACCTTC | CSVAGSNYGYTF
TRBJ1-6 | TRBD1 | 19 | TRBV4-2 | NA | TGTGCCAGCAGCCAAGACGCGGGAGGGACAGGGGGAGTTAGCTCACCCCTCCACTTT | CASSQDAGGTGGVSSPLHF
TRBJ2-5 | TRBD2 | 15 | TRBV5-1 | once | TGCGCCAGCAGCTTGTCACCGGCGGGGGAAGAGACCCAGTACTTC | CASSLSPAGEETQYF
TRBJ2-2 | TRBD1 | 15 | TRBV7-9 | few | TGTGCCAGCAGCACTCCGGGACAGCGGACCGGGGAGCTGTTTTTT | CASSTPGQRTGELFF
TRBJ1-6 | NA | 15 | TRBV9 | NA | TGTGCCAGCAGCGTAGCGGCAGGGGAAGCTTCACCCCTCCACTTT | CASSVAAGEASPLHF
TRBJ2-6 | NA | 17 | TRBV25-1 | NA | TGTGCCAGCATGGTTTTCGCGGGGCTCTCTGGGGCCAACGTCCTGACTTTC | CASMVFAGLSGANVLTF
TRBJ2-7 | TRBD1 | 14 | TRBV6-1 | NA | TGTGCCAGCAGATGGACAGGGGAGGGCTACGAGCAGTACTTC | CASRWTGEGYEQYF
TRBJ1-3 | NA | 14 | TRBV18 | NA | TGTGCCAGCTCATTCGACAGAGATGGAAACACCATATATTTT | CASSFDRDGNTIYF
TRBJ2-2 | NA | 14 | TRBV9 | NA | TGTGCCAGCAGCGTCCCGCCCCAGGGCGGGGAGCTGTTTTTT | CASSVPPQGGELFF
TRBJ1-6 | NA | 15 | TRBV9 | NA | TGTGCCAGCAGCGCGGACAGCTCCTATAATTCACCCCTCCACTTT | CASSADSSYNSPLHF
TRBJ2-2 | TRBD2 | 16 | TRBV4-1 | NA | TGCGCCAGCAGCCAAGTACGCGGGGGGGACACCGGGGAGCTGTTTTTT | CASSQVRGGDTGELFF
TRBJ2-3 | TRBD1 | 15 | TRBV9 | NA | TGTGCCAGCAGCGTAGGGACAGGGACAACAGATACGCAGTATTTT | CASSVGTGTTDTQYF
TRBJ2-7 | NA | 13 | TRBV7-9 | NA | TGTGCCAGCAGCCGCGCGTATTCTTACGAGCAGTACTTC | CASSRAYSYEQYF
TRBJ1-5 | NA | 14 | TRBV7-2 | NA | TGTGCCAGCAGCCTCTACTCCAGGGGCCAGCCCCAGCATTTT | CASSLYSRGQPQHF
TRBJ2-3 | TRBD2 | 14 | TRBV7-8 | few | TGTGCCAGCAGCTCCCGGGGGGATCTCTCTACGCAGTATTTT | CASSSRGDLSTQYF
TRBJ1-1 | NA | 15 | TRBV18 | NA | TGTGCCAGCTCACCACGGGGGGAAAGTTGGACTGAAGCTTTCTTT | CASSPRGESWTEAFF
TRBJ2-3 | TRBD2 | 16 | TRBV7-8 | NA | TGTGCCAGCAGCTTAATAGCGGGGGGAACCACAGATACGCAGTATTTT | CASSLIAGGTTDTQYF
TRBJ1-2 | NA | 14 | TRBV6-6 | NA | TGTGCCAGCAGTTACACCGGAGATCTCCGTGGCTACACCTTC | CASSYTGDLRGYTF